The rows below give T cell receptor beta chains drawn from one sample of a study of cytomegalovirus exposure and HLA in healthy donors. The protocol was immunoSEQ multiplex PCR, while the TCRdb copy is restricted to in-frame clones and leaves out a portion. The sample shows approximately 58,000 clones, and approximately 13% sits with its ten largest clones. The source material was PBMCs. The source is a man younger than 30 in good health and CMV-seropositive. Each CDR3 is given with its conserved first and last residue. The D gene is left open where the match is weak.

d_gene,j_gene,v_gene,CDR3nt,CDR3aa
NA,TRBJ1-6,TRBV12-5,TGTGCTAGTGGCCCGACAGGCTATAATTCACCCCTCCACTTT,CASGPTGYNSPLHF
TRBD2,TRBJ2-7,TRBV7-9,TGTGCCAGCAGCCGGACACTAGCGGGAGGCAGCGAGCAGTACTTC,CASSRTLAGGSEQYF
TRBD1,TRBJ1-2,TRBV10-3,TGTGCCATCAGTACACAACAGGGGAACTATGGCTACACCTTC,CAISTQQGNYGYTF
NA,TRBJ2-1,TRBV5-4,TGTGCCAGCAGCCGGGACAACTACAATGAGCAGTTCTTC,CASSRDNYNEQFF
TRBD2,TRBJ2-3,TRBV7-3,TGTGCCAGCAGCCCAGGACTAGCGGCAGATACGCAGTATTTT,CASSPGLAADTQYF
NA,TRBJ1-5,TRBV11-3,TGTGCCAGGGCGGGGGTCCACGGCAATCAGCCCCAGCATTTT,CARAGVHGNQPQHF
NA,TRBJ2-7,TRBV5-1,TGCGCCAGCAGCCGTGACACCTCCTACGAGCAGTACTTC,CASSRDTSYEQYF
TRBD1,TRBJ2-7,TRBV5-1,TGCGCCAGCAGCCCAGGGGGCCCCTACGAGCAGTACTTC,CASSPGGPYEQYF
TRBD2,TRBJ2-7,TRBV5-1,TGCGCCAGCAGCTTGGTTCCTAGCGGGGCCTACGAGCAGTACTTC,CASSLVPSGAYEQYF
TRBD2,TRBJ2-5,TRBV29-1,TGCAGCGTTGGAATAGCGGGAGTAGGAGAGACCCAGTACTTC,CSVGIAGVGETQYF
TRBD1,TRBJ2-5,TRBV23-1,TGCGCCAGCGGCTCAGGGGGCGCGGAGACCCAGTACTTC,CASGSGGAETQYF
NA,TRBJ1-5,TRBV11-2,TGTGCCAGCAGCTTAAAGGGGAACAATCAGCCCCAGCATTTT,CASSLKGNNQPQHF
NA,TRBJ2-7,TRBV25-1,TGTGCCAGCAGCGGAGGAGGGTATAACCCAAAGCAGTACTTC,CASSGGGYNPKQYF
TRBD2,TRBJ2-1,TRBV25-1,TGTGCCAGCACCCAAGAGGGGGCCGGGACTAGCGGGAGGGGGCAGTTCTTC,CASTQEGAGTSGRGQFF
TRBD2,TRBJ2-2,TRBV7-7,TGTGCTAGCAGCTTAGACTCCGGGACTAGCTCCGGGGAGCTGTTTTTT,CASSLDSGTSSGELFF
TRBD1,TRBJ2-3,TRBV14,TGTGCCAGCAGCCAAGATATGTTCCGTGGTGGGGGACAGGGGCCAGATACGCAGTATTTT,CASSQDMFRGGGQGPDTQYF
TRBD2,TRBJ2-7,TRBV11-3,TGTGCCAGCAGCCCATCTGGGACTAACGAGCAGTACTTC,CASSPSGTNEQYF
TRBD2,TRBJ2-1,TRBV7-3,TGTGCCAGCAGCTTAATAGCGGGAGGGGTAAGTGAGCAGTTCTTC,CASSLIAGGVSEQFF
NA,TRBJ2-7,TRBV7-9,TGTGCCAGCAGCGCCGACCAGGACTACGAGCAGTACTTC,CASSADQDYEQYF
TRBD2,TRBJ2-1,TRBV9,TGTGCCAGCAGCGACCTAGCGGGAGGCAATGAGCAGTTCTTC,CASSDLAGGNEQFF
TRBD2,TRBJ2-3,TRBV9,TGTGCCAGCAGCGTGAGCGGGAGGGCCGGATCAGATACGCAGTATTTT,CASSVSGRAGSDTQYF
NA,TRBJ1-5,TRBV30,TGTGCCTGGAGTTCTGGACTCTTCAATCAGCCCCAGCATTTT,CAWSSGLFNQPQHF
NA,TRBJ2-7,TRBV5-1,TGCGCCAGCAGCTGGGGGACTGAGGGGGAGCAGTACTTC,CASSWGTEGEQYF
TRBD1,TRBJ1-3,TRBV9,TGTGCCAGCAGCCGGGACAGGGGGCGCTTCGGGAACACCATATATTTT,CASSRDRGRFGNTIYF
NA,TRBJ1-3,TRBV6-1,TGTGCCAGCAGTGAAGGGCAGCGTTCTGGAAACACCATATATTTT,CASSEGQRSGNTIYF
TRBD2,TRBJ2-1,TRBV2,TGTGCCAGTGAACCGACTAGCGGGACGAAAGGTGAGCAGTTCTTC,CASEPTSGTKGEQFF
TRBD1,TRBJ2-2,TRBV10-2,TGCGCCAGCAAGGACAGGGTCAACACCGGGGAGCTGTTTTTT,CASKDRVNTGELFF
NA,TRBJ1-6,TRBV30,TGTGCCTGGAGAGCGCGGAGCTCCTATAATTCACCCCTCCACTTT,CAWRARSSYNSPLHF
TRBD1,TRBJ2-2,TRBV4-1,TGCGCCAGCAGCCAAGGCCCCCGGGACAGGGCCGGGGAGCTGTTTTTT,CASSQGPRDRAGELFF
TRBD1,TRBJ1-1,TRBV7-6,TGTGCCAGCAGCGGGAGGACAGGGGGCACTGAAGCTTTCTTT,CASSGRTGGTEAFF
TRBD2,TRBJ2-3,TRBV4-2,TGTGCCAGCAGCCAAGATCCCCGGACTAGCGGGAGGGTCACAGATACGCAGTATTTT,CASSQDPRTSGRVTDTQYF
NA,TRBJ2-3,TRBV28,TGTGCCAGCAGTTTTCCTCAGGGAAGCACAGATACGCAGTATTTT,CASSFPQGSTDTQYF
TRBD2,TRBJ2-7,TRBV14,TGTGCCAGCAGCCCAGCGGGAGTTCGCGAGCAGTACTTC,CASSPAGVREQYF
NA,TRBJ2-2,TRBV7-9,TGTGCCAGCAGCGATGAGTGGGCCGAGTACACCGGGGAGCTGTTTTTT,CASSDEWAEYTGELFF
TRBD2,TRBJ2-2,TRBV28,TGTGCCAGCACCACTCCGGGACTAATGAACACCGGGGAGCTGTTTTTT,CASTTPGLMNTGELFF
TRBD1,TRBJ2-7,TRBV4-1,TGCGCCAGCAGCCATGTGACAGGGGGCTCCTACGAGCAGTACTTC,CASSHVTGGSYEQYF
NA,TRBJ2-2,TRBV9,TGTGCCAGCAGCGTAGGTGTCGGGATTAGCACCGGGGAGCTGTTTTTT,CASSVGVGISTGELFF
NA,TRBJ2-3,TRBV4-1,TGCGCCAGCAGCCAACTGCGAGGAGGGTTCGGCACAGATACGCAGTATTTT,CASSQLRGGFGTDTQYF
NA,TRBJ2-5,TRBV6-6,TGTGCCAGCAGGGGTGGTAGTGGAGGAGAGACCCAGTACTTC,CASRGGSGGETQYF
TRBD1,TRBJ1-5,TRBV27,TGTGCCAGCAGTCCGTGGGACAGTTTCAATCAGCCCCAGCATTTT,CASSPWDSFNQPQHF
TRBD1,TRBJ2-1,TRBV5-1,TGCGCCAGCAGCTTGTCTTACAGGGGCAGGAGTAGCAATGAGCAGTTCTTC,CASSLSYRGRSSNEQFF
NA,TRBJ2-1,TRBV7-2,TGTGCCAGCAGCTCCCGCAGCCAAGGGAGTTACAATGAGCAGTTCTTC,CASSSRSQGSYNEQFF
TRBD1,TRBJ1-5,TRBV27,TGTGCCAGCAGGCCGGGACAGTCAATGGCCCAGCATTTT,CASRPGQSMAQHF
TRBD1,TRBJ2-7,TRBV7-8,TGTGCCAGCAGCCCCAGCCGGACAGGGCCCTACGAGCAGTACTTC,CASSPSRTGPYEQYF
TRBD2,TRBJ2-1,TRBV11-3,TGTGCCAGCAGCCCCCCTGGGACTAGCGGGAGTTACAATGAGCAGTTCTTC,CASSPPGTSGSYNEQFF
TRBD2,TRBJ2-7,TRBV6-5,TGTGCCAGCAGTTACCCGGGAGGGCGTCGGGAGCAGTACTTC,CASSYPGGRREQYF
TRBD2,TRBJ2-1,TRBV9,TGTGCCAGCAGCACATGGACTAGCGGGAGTGAGCAGTTCTTC,CASSTWTSGSEQFF
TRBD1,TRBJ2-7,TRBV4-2,TGTGCCAGCAGCCTGGGACAGGGTCGCGAGCAGTACTTC,CASSLGQGREQYF
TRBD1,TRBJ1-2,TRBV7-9,TGTGCCAGCAGCTACGGATCACAGGGGGCGAGGCCCTTTGGCTACACCTTC,CASSYGSQGARPFGYTF
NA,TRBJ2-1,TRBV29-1,TGCAGCGTTGAGTACCCCCCGACCGGGGTCACCTACAATGAGCAGTTCTTC,CSVEYPPTGVTYNEQFF
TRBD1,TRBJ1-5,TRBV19,TGTGCCAGTACCCAAGGGACAGGGGGTGCTCAGCCCCAGCATTTT,CASTQGTGGAQPQHF
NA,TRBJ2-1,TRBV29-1,TGCAGCGTTGACAGGCTGAGCTCCTACAATGAGCAGTTCTTC,CSVDRLSSYNEQFF
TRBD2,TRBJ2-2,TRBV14,TGTGCCAGCAGCCAGGTCGGGACTAGCGGAACCGGGGAGCTGTTTTTT,CASSQVGTSGTGELFF
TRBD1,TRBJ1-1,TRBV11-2,TGTGCCAGCAGCACAGGGGTTTTGGGGACTGAAGCTTTCTTT,CASSTGVLGTEAFF
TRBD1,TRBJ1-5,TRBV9,TGTGCCAGCAGCCCTGGGACAGGCTATCAGCCCCAGCATTTT,CASSPGTGYQPQHF
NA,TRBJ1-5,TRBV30,TGTGCCTGGAGTGGACGGGGGTTCACTAGCAATCAGCCCCAGCATTTT,CAWSGRGFTSNQPQHF
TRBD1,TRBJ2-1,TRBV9,TGTGCCAGCAGCGCGGACAGGACTGAGCAGTTCTTC,CASSADRTEQFF
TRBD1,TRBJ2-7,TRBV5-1,TGCGCCAGCAGCGAGGGGGCCCCCTACGAGCAGTACTTC,CASSEGAPYEQYF
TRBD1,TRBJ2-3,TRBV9,TGTGCCAGCAGCACACAGGGGGCCTACACAGATACGCAGTATTTT,CASSTQGAYTDTQYF
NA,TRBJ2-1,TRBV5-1,TGCGCCAGCAGCTTCATGACTCGCTCCTACAATGAGCAGTTCTTC,CASSFMTRSYNEQFF